One sample yielded the 29 T cell receptor beta chains listed below, sequenced in a study of tumor-infiltrating lymphocytes in primary liver carcinoma. It was from roughly 20-30 mg of unsorted bulk tissue that RNA and DNA were co-extracted. A constant-region primer served to make TCR beta cDNA from roughly 500 ng total RNA. Amplification in three nested multiplex PCR rounds with slightly modified ARM-PCR gave rise to TCR beta libraries. TRBV1-TRBV30 forward primers paired with a C-beta reverse primer drove the first two PCR rounds, about 10 cycles each. TCRdb reprocessed the multiplex PCR reads with MiXCR, giving one entry per CDR3 protein. Counted here are 35,000 to 40,000 distinct CDR3 sequences, approximately 82% occurring once; the ten biggest clones make up 35% to 45%. Sequencing was done on a sample of tumor-adjacent normal liver tissue. All receptors come from a man in his forties or fifties with primary liver carcinoma and hepatitis B virus infection.

Judged by abundance, this clonotype is medium-sized (0.01 to 0.1%). V gene TRBV6-5 combines with J gene TRBJ2-6, with a weak D call TRBD1 (5 bases). Trimming pared 6 bases from V and 1 base from J, leaving 22 bases between. Germline lookup yields CDR1 MNHEY and CDR2 SVGAGI. This CDR3 contains 19 residues. The CDR3 region has the DNA TGTGCCAGCAGCCGACCCTGGGCAGGGCCCTTATCTGGGGCCAACGTCCTGACTTTC. This codes for CASSRPWAGPLSGANVLTF.

As concerns this clonotype: Likely a read error: the CDR3 ends without its conserved phenylalanine or tryptophan. The chain joins TRBV6-5 to TRBJ1-2, with D perhaps matching TRBD1 (5 bases). There are 13 residues in the CDR3. Germline loops: CDR1 MNHEY, CDR2 SVGAGI. CDR3 loop: CASGYSPGNGYTC. The CDR3 coding sequence is TGTGCCAGCGGTTACTCTCCAGGGAACGGCTACACCTGC.

As regards this clonotype: Sequence at one end of the junction differs from germline and may be a read error. The chain links TRBV6-5 to TRBJ2-7; 7 bases are shared with TRBD2. The CDR3 extends over 13 amino acids. CDR1 and CDR2 from the germline V gene are MNHEY and SVGAGI. The CDR3 here is CASRRGRAYDQYF. The CDR3 DNA reads as TGTGCCAGCAGGCGCGGGAGAGCCTACGATCAGTACTTC.

Comment on this clonotype: The missing conserved phenylalanine or tryptophan at the end of this CDR3 makes a read error likely. The chain carries TRBV5-1 and TRBJ2-7, with TRBD1 as a possible D gene (5 bases). CDR1 SGHRS and CDR2 YFSETQ come from the germline V gene. Trimming removed 4 bases from V and 3 bases from J, with 11 bases in between. The CDR3 is 13 amino acids. The CDR3 spells CASSVGHLYEQYL. CDR3 bases: TGCGCCAGCAGCGTCGGACATCTCTACGAGCAGTACTTA.

Concerning this clonotype: A junction end diverges from the germline sequence, so it may reflect a read error. This chain uses TRBV11-2 with TRBJ1-5; perhaps TRBD1 as D (5 bases). The CDR3 has 17 residues. Germline V lookup: CDR1 SGHAT, CDR2 FQNNGV. CDR3 sequence reads: CASNLVGVTVSNRPQHF. CDR3 sequence (DNA): TGTGCCAGCAACTTAGTAGGGGTAACAGTGAGCAATCGGCCCCAGCATTTT.

This clonotype was observed a few times. The genes are TRBV11-1 and TRBJ2-3; D may be TRBD1 or TRBD2 (5 bases each). Deletions cut 4 bases from V and 1 base from J, with 24 bases between. The length of the CDR3 is 19 residues. Germline V gives CDR1 SGHAT, CDR2 FQDESV (reference sequence). CDR3 nucleotides: TGTGCCAGCAGCTCTGGGGGAAGCTCTGTTGGAGCCCGCACAGATACGCAGTATTTT. Its translation is CASSSGGSSVGARTDTQYF.

The count of this clonotype is one. One end of the junction is discordant with germline, which a read error may explain. The chain is built from TRBV4-1 and TRBJ2-3; maybe TRBD2 (6 bases). Germline CDR1 reads MGHRA; CDR2 reads YSYEKL. This CDR3 is 15 amino acids long. The CDR3 is CASSRASVITDTQFF. The CDR3, as DNA: TGCGCCAGCAGCCGGGCTAGCGTGATCACAGATACGCAGTTTTTT.

This clonotype came up many times. The chain uses TRBV28 and TRBJ1-3, with D unresolved. Germline-derived CDR1 and CDR2 are MDHEN and SYDVKM. The ends were cut back, 3 bases at V and 4 bases at J, with 4 bases in the middle. The CDR3 loop spans 12 amino acids. The CDR3 loop reads CASSFGGNTIYF. In DNA, the CDR3 is TGTGCCAGCAGTTTTGGGGGAAACACCATATATTTT.

The genes are TRBV29-1 and TRBJ2-7, with TRBD2 matching over 13 bases. Germline V CDR1 and CDR2: SQVTM, ANQGSEA. The CDR3 sequence is 15 residues long. Trimming cost V 5 bases and J 0 bases; bases outside gene matches: 4. CDR3 nucleotide sequence: TGCAGCGTTAAACTAGCGGGAGGGGGCTCCTACGAGCAGTACTTC. It yields the protein CSVKLAGGGSYEQYF.

This clonotype appeared once. The chain couples TRBV5-5 to TRBJ2-7; D remains ambiguous. Germline V gives CDR1 SGHKS, CDR2 YYEKEE (reference sequence). CDR3 length: 13 amino acids. Trimming cost V 2 bases and J 2 bases, with 8 bases left between them. CDR3 sequence (DNA): TGTGCCAGCAGCTTTGGACGGCCCTACGAGCAGTACTTC. Encoded protein: CASSFGRPYEQYF.

As regards this clonotype: Possible read error: a much larger clone is one base away. The gene calls are TRBV18 and TRBJ1-2; weak D call: TRBD1 (5 bases). This CDR3 region has 13 residues. Looked up from germline, CDR1 is KGHSH and CDR2 is LQKENI. In nucleotides, the CDR3 is TGTGCCAGCTCACCGACAGATAACTATGGCTACGCCTTC. This codes for CASSPTDNYGYAF.

This clonotype was seen ten or more times. The V and J genes are TRBV24-1 and TRBJ2-3; D is unclear. V lost 4 bases and J lost 3, with 16 bases in between. The CDR3 is made up of 16 amino acids. From germline, CDR1 is KGHDR and CDR2 SFDVKD. The CDR3 reads CATSDPDPVGTDTQYF. CDR3 bases: TGTGCCACCAGTGACCCGGACCCCGTTGGGACAGATACGCAGTATTTT.

Concerning this clonotype: The conserved phenylalanine or tryptophan normally closing the CDR3 is absent here, so this likely arose from a read error. This sequence joins TRBV7-9 and TRBJ1-2, with a possible D match to TRBD1 (5 bases). This CDR3 comprises 14 residues. Trimming shortened V by 6 bases and J by 9 bases, and 20 bases separated the two germline ends. In germline, CDR1 is SEHNR, CDR2 FQNEAQ (reference sequence). The CDR3 region has the DNA TGTGCCAGCAGATGGGACTGGGGGTTTCATAGCTACACCTAC. Its translation is CASRWDWGFHSYTY.

Concerning this clonotype: The junction differs from germline at one of its ends, possibly a read error. This chain links TRBV28 with TRBJ1-2; D is possibly TRBD1 (5 bases). Germline V gene data show CDR1 as MDHEN and CDR2 as SYDVKM. The CDR3 sequence is 14 residues long. CDR3 in amino acids: CASIPPGLIYGYTF. DNA for the CDR3: TGCGCCAGCATTCCGCCGGGACTCATCTATGGCTACACCTTC.

CDR3 region: CARSTPGQGSNEQFF. The CDR3 DNA is TGTGCTAGGAGCACTCCGGGACAGGGTTCCAATGAGCAGTTCTTC. The J gene is TRBJ2-1, the V gene TRBV11-2, with TRBD1 matching 9 bases. Looked up from germline, CDR1 is SGHAT and CDR2 is FQNNGV. The CDR3 runs to 15 residues.

A note on this clonotype: One end of the junction varies from germline; a read error may be responsible. The rearrangement uses TRBV11-2 and TRBJ2-1; D call uncertain. There are 13 residues in the CDR3. Germline V lookup: CDR1 SGHAT, CDR2 FQNNGV. The CDR3 sequence: CASCLARNNEQFF. CDR3 DNA sequence: TGTGCCAGCTGCTTAGCTCGTAACAATGAGCAGTTCTTC.

In the case of this clonotype: The CDR3 does not close with the conserved phenylalanine or tryptophan, likely indicating a read error. The limits of the CDR3 on the DNA are not certain, so only TCRdb's listed CDR3 is given. CDR3 protein: CASGQDRDTLYDEQSL. J is TRBJ2-1 and V is TRBV4-3. CDR1 and CDR2 from the germline V gene are LGHNA and YSLEER. The CDR3 comprises 16 residues, both ends counted.

For this clonotype: A much larger clone differs by one base, so this may be a read error. The V call is TRBV28, the J call TRBJ1-5; TRBD1 aligns across 7 bases. The CDR3 is 16 amino acids. CDR1 is MDHEN, CDR2 SYDVKM, per germline. The CDR3 nucleotides read TGTGCCAACAGTCCCCTAAGACAGGGCCGCAATCAGCCCCAGCATTTT. This sequence encodes CANSPLRQGRNQPQHF.

A note on this clonotype: A read error may account for a junction end that differs from germline. The chain uses TRBV4-3 and TRBJ2-5; the D gene is possibly TRBD2 (5 bases). Germline assignment: CDR1 LGHNA and CDR2 YSLEER. The CDR3 is 15 residues long. The CDR3 reads CASSQDAGPRGTQYF. CDR3 DNA sequence: TGTGCCAGCAGCCAGGATGCGGGTCCTCGAGGGACCCAGTACTTC.

Regarding this clonotype: The conserved closing phenylalanine or tryptophan is absent in this CDR3, likely reflecting a read error. Because the CDR3's place on the DNA is in doubt, the DNA is left out and the CDR3 is given as listed by TCRdb. The rearrangement joins TRBV29-1 to TRBJ2-7; TRBD1, the table's D call, was not compared with the DNA. Inclusive of both ends, the CDR3 amounts to 13 amino acids. Germline V gives CDR1 SQVTM, CDR2 ANQGSEA. This CDR3 reads CSVETDRDYEQYL.

Comment on this clonotype: One end of the junction does not line up with germline, which may come from a read error. The genes are TRBV6-1 and TRBJ2-6; D call uncertain. The CDR3 covers 14 residues. Looked up from germline, CDR1 is MNHNS and CDR2 is SASEGT. The CDR3 loop is CASSESPGANVLTF. In DNA, the CDR3 is TGTGCCAGTAGTGAGAGCCCTGGGGCCAACGTCCTGACTTTC.

Concerning this clonotype: Compared with germline, one end of the junction differs, possibly owing to a read error. This chain connects TRBV6-2 or TRBV6-3 to TRBJ2-3; no clear D gene. CDR1 is MNHEY, CDR2 SVGEGT, per germline. The CDR3 covers 13 residues. The CDR3 nucleotides are TGTGCCACCAGAGACCCCCACACAGATACGCGGTATTTT. Its protein is CATRDPHTDTRYF.

This sequence joins TRBV11-2 and TRBJ1-1; D is unclear. This CDR3 spans 15 amino acids. Germline lookup yields CDR1 SGHAT and CDR2 FQNNGV. Here the CDR3 DNA reads TGTGATAGCAGCCCATTGGGCCCCTTGATCACTGAAGCTTTCTTT. This sequence encodes CDSSPLGPLITEAFF.

Worth noting for this clonotype: An end of the junction differs from the germline gene, which may be a read error. V and J are TRBV5-1 and TRBJ2-2; D may be TRBD1 or TRBD2 (5 bases each). The CDR3 is made up of 16 amino acids. Germline V lookup: CDR1 SGHRS, CDR2 YFSETQ. This CDR3 is CASSLAVRALDGEPFF. CDR3 DNA sequence: TGCGCCAGCAGCTTGGCGGTCAGGGCCCTTGACGGGGAGCCGTTTTTT.

Regarding this clonotype: This may be a read error, as it is one base from a much larger clone. V gene TRBV24-1 combines with J gene TRBJ2-1, with 8 bases matching TRBD1. The CDR3 contains 15 residues. Germline trimming cut 4 bases from V and 5 bases from J; bases unmatched to any gene: 6. The V gene's germline CDR1 is KGHDR and CDR2 SFDVKD. CDR3 coding DNA: TGTGCCACCAGTGACTCGAGGACAGGGAACAATGAGCAGTTCTTC. It translates to CATSDSRTGNNEQFF.

The sample holds a few counts of this clonotype. One junction end disagrees with the germline gene, perhaps due to a read error. The V gene is TRBV29-1, the J gene TRBJ2-5; perhaps D is TRBD1 or TRBD2 (5 bases each). The CDR3 has 13 amino acids. CDR1 and CDR2 (germline): SQVTM, ANQGSEA. CDR3: CSVRQIRQETQYF. CDR3 bases: TGTAGCGTGAGACAGATCCGGCAAGAGACCCAGTACTTC.

On this clonotype: At one boundary the junction diverges from the germline segment, which might be a read error. CDR3 sequence reads: CATQRPRSGTNVLTF. The CDR3 DNA reads as TGTGCCACCCAGCGGCCACGTTCTGGGACCAACGTCCTGACTTTC. The chain is built from TRBV11-2 and TRBJ2-6; weak D call: TRBD2 (5 bases). This CDR3 region has 15 residues. Germline V gives CDR1 SGHAT, CDR2 FQNNGV.

The gene calls are TRBV11-2 and TRBJ2-1; D is possibly TRBD2 (6 bases). Deletions cut 6 bases from V and 6 bases from J, with 21 bases between. Germline loops: CDR1 SGHAT, CDR2 FQNNGV. The CDR3 extends over 16 amino acids. CDR3 sequence (DNA): TGTGCCAGCAGTTTGGGGGGAGGTGGGCGCTTCAATGAGCAGTTCTTC. It encodes CASSLGGGGRFNEQFF.

Turning to this clonotype: Compared with germline, one end of the junction differs, possibly owing to a read error. DNA for the CDR3: TGTGCCAGAGGTAGCGGGAGGGCCAGTGAGCAGCTCTTC. This gives the protein CARGSGRASEQLF. This chain connects TRBV6-5 to TRBJ2-1, with 11 bases that match TRBD2. Germline CDR1 is MNHEY and CDR2 is SVGAGI. The CDR3 covers 13 residues.